This T cell receptor beta chain comes out of a study of shared clonotypes between healthy human individuals. Sequencing was performed with immunoSEQ multiplex PCR; in TCRdb, only in-frame clones are kept and a portion is missing. The sample shows about 1 million clones, roughly 80% of them seen only once. Germline CDR1 and CDR2: PRHDT and FYEKMQ (reference sequence). The CDR3 extends over 15 amino acids. Trimming took 4 bases from V and 5 from J; bases not matched to a gene: 10. The specimen was memory CD4+ T cells sorted from blood. Regarding subset: CD45RA-negative fraction. The gene calls are TRBV13 and TRBJ2-5, with 7 positions matching TRBD1. The clonotype comes from a man younger than 35 in good health. CDR3 nucleotide sequence: TGTGCCAGCAGCTCATTAAGGACAGGCGTTGAGACCCAGTACTTC. Its translation is CASSSLRTGVETQYF.